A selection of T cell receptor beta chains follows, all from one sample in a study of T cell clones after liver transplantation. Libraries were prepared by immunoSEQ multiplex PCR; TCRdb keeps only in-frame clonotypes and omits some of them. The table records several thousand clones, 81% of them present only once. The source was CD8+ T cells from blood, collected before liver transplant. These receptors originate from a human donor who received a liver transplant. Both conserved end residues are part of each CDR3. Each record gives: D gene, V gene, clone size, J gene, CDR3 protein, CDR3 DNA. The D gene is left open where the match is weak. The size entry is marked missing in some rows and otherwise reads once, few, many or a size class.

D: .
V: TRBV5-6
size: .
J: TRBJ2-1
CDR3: CASSLSLDSEQFF
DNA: TGTGCCAGCAGCTTGAGTCTGGATAGTGAGCAGTTCTTC

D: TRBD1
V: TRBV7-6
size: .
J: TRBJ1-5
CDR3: CASSEIDRGQPQHF
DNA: TGTGCCAGCAGCGAGATTGACAGGGGTCAGCCCCAGCATTTT

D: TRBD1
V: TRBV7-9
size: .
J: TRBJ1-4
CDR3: CASSHRDRGANEKLFF
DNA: TGTGCCAGCAGTCACCGGGACAGGGGAGCTAATGAAAAACTGTTTTTT

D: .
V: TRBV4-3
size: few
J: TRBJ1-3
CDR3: CASSQSSRSGNTIYF
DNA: TGCGCCAGCAGCCAATCTAGCCGCTCTGGAAACACCATATATTTT

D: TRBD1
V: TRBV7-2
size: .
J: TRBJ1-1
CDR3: CASSPGTGGETEAFF
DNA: TGTGCCAGCAGCCCAGGGACAGGGGGTGAGACTGAAGCTTTCTTT

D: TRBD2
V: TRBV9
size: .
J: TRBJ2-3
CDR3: CASSVDYGRAADTQYF
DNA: TGTGCCAGCAGCGTAGATTACGGGAGGGCGGCAGATACGCAGTATTTT

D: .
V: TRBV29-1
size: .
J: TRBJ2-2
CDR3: CSVEVGGAGELFF
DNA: TGCAGCGTTGAGGTGGGCGGGGCCGGGGAGCTGTTTTTT

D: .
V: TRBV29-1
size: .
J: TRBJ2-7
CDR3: CSVVLHQGQGGYEQYF
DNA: TGCAGCGTTGTTCTCCACCAGGGGCAGGGTGGCTACGAGCAGTACTTC

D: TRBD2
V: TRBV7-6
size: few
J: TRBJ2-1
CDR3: CASSLGSGGLDNEQFF
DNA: TGTGCCAGCAGCTTAGGTTCGGGGGGGCTAGACAATGAGCAGTTCTTC

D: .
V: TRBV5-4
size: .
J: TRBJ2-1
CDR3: CASSPGVAAGEQFF
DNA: TGTGCCAGCAGCCCCGGGGTAGCGGCAGGGGAGCAGTTCTTC

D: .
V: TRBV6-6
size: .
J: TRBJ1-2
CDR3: CASSYGGGYGYTF
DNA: TGTGCCAGCAGTTACGGTGGTGGTTATGGCTACACCTTC

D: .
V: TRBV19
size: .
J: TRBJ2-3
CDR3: CASSIIGAVGTDTQYF
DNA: TGTGCCAGTAGTATAATAGGGGCCGTAGGCACAGATACGCAGTATTTT

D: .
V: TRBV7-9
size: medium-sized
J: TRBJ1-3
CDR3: CASSLVGGNSGNTIYF
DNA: TGTGCCAGCAGCTTAGTGGGGGGAAACTCTGGAAACACCATATATTTT

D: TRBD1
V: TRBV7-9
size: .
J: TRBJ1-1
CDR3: CASKGTGDLFAFF
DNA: TGTGCCAGCAAGGGTACAGGGGATCTATTCGCTTTCTTT

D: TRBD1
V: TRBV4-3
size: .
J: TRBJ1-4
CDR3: CASSQRWWQGATNEKLFF
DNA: TGCGCCAGCAGCCAAAGATGGTGGCAGGGGGCAACTAATGAAAAACTGTTTTTT

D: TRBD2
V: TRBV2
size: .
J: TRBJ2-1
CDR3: CASSVPSGTSGKFF
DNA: TGTGCCAGCAGTGTCCCTTCCGGGACTAGCGGAAAGTTCTTC

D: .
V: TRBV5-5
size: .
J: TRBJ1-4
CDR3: CASSWDSVQLFF
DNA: TGTGCCAGCAGCTGGGATTCCGTACAACTGTTTTTT

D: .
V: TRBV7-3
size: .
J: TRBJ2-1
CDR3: CASSLLGDNEQFF
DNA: TGTGCCAGCAGCTTACTAGGCGACAATGAGCAGTTCTTC

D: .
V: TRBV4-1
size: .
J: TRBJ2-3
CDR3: CASSPEQGTDTQYF
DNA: TGCGCCAGCAGCCCGGAGCAGGGCACAGATACGCAGTATTTT

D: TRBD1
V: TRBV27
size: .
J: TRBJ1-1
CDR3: CASSWGQGLTEAFF
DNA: TGTGCCAGCAGTTGGGGACAGGGGTTGACTGAAGCTTTCTTT

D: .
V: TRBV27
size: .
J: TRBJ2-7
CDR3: CASSPLGRPYEQYF
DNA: TGTGCCAGCAGCCCCCTAGGGAGACCTTACGAGCAGTACTTC

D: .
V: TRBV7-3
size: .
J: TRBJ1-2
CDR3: CASSPREGLNYGYTF
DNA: TGTGCCAGCAGCCCCCGTGAAGGACTTAACTATGGCTACACCTTC

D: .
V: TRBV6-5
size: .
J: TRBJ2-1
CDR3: CASSRPGTKYNEQFF
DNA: TGTGCCAGCAGTCGCCCCGGAACTAAATACAATGAGCAGTTCTTC

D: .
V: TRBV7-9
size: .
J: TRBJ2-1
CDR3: CAISWGANEQFF
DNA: TGTGCCATCAGCTGGGGGGCAAATGAGCAGTTCTTC

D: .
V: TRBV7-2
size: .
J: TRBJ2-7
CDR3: CASSLRGGTVRFNEQYF
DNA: TGTGCCAGCAGCTTACGAGGGGGGACGGTGAGGTTTAACGAGCAGTACTTC

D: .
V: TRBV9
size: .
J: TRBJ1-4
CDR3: CASSAGAGTDHEKLFF
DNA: TGTGCCAGCAGCGCCGGCGCCGGGACGGATCATGAAAAACTGTTTTTT

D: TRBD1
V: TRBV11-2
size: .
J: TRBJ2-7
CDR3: CASSLGGLGTGSHEQYF
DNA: TGTGCCAGCAGCTTAGGGGGGTTGGGGACAGGTAGCCACGAGCAGTACTTC

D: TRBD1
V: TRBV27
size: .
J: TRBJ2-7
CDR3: CASSLGQGAYEQYF
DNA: TGTGCCAGCAGTTTAGGACAGGGGGCCTACGAGCAGTACTTC

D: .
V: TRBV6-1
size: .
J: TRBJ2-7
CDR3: CASSRWTYEQYF
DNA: TGTGCCAGCTCGAGGTGGACCTACGAGCAGTACTTC

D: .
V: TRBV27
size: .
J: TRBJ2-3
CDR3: CASSPGNVGDTQYF
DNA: TGTGCCAGCAGTCCAGGGAATGTTGGGGATACGCAGTATTTT

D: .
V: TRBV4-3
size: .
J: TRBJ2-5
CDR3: CASSQDPQVGETQYF
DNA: TGCGCCAGCAGCCAAGATCCACAGGTTGGAGAGACCCAGTACTTC

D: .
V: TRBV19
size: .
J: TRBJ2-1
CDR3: CASSSGAQNEQFF
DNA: TGTGCCAGTAGTAGTGGGGCTCAAAATGAGCAGTTCTTC

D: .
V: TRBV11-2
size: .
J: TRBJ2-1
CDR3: CASSLDTGGPYNEQFF
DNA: TGTGCCAGCAGCTTAGATACCGGGGGCCCCTACAATGAGCAGTTCTTC

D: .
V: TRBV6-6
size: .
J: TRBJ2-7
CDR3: CASMPGTSNEQYF
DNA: TGTGCCAGCATGCCCGGGACGTCCAACGAGCAGTACTTC

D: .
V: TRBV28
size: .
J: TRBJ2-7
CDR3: CASSWSPSSYEQYF
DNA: TGTGCCAGCAGTTGGTCCCCGAGCTCCTACGAGCAGTACTTC

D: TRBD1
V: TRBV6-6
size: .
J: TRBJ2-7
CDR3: CASSYSHRDRLYEQYF
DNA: TGTGCCAGCAGTTACTCTCACCGGGACAGACTTTACGAGCAGTACTTC

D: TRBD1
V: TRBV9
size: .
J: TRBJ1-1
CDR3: CASRPITDRESDEAFF
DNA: TGTGCCAGCAGACCCATAACGGACAGGGAGTCCGATGAAGCTTTCTTT

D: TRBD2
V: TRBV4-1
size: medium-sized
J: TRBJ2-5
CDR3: CASSRKGTSGSRETQYF
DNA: TGCGCCAGCAGCCGAAAAGGGACTAGCGGGAGTAGGGAGACCCAGTACTTC

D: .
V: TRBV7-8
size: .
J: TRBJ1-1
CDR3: CASSLPQGGFGTEAFF
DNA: TGTGCCAGCAGCTTACCACAAGGAGGGTTCGGCACTGAAGCTTTCTTT

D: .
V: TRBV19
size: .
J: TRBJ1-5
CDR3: CASSLREMGIQPQHF
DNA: TGTGCCAGTAGTCTCAGGGAAATGGGGATTCAGCCCCAGCATTTT

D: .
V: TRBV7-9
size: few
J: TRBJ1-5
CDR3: CATSDGNQPQHF
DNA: TGTGCCACCTCTGACGGGAATCAGCCCCAGCATTTT

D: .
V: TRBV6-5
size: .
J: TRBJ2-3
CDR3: CASSYSALRTDTQYF
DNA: TGTGCCAGCAGTTACTCCGCCTTGCGGACAGATACGCAGTATTTT

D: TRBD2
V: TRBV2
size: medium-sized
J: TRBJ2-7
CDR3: CASSAFQRDMYEQYF
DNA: TGTGCCAGCAGTGCGTTCCAGCGGGATATGTACGAGCAGTACTTC

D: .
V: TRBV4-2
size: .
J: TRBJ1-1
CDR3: CASSRTWGDGTEAFF
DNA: TGTGCCAGCAGCCGCACTTGGGGGGATGGGACTGAAGCTTTCTTT

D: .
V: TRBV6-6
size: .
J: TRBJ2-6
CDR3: CASSNHAVGANVLTF
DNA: TGTGCCAGCAGCAATCACGCCGTCGGGGCCAACGTCCTGACTTTC

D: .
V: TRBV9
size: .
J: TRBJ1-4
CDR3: CASSVGGANEKLFF
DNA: TGTGCCAGCAGCGTAGGGGGGGCTAATGAAAAACTGTTTTTT